The present entry profiles one T cell receptor (beta chain) with its context. Each participant's cohort was designated according to participant-reported clinical history. These data belong to a study of blood T cell repertoires in COVID-19. Sequenced by immunoSEQ multiplex PCR; TCRdb stores in-frame clones only, minus some. Among 250,000 to 300,000 clones listed, approximately 91% were seen once. CDR1 and CDR2 (germline): LGHNT, FRNRAP. Trimming removed 6 bases from V and 5 bases from J; junction bases left unmatched: 5. The CDR3 runs 14 residues. The sequence derives from a human donor in a cohort exposed to, infected with or recovered from COVID-19 (not recorded which). The donor label of this sample is uncertain. Material: PBMCs or T cells enriched from blood (not recorded which). The genes are TRBV12-5 and TRBJ1-1; 11 positions match TRBD1. CDR3 nucleotides: TGTGCTAGTGGACGGACAGGGGGCGATACTGAAGCTTTCTTT. It encodes CASGRTGGDTEAFF.